This is a list of T cell receptor beta chains from one sample in a study of OX40 agonist ivuxolimab in advanced cancers. TCRdb's table, derived via immunoSEQ multiplex PCR, lists solely in-frame clones and lacks some. Altogether under 25,000 clones are present, around two thirds being singletons, with the ten largest covering roughly an eighth. Sequencing used CD4+ or CD8+ T cells sorted from blood, obtained in a trial of the OX40 agonist ivuxolimab. The receptor source for this set is an adult with an advanced solid tumor such as melanoma, head and neck, liver or kidney cancer. CDR3s include the opening cysteine and the closing phenylalanine or tryptophan. The order of the fields is clone size, D gene, V gene, J gene, CDR3 DNA, CDR3 protein. A D gene is named only where the DNA matches it firmly. Clone size is stated in some rows and not others, as once, few, many or a class when expanded.

NA	TRBD2	TRBV7-9	TRBJ2-3	TGTGCCAGCAGTCTACTAGCGGGAAACTCAGATACGCAGTATTTT	CASSLLAGNSDTQYF
NA	NA	TRBV9	TRBJ2-7	TGTGCCAGCAGCGTAGAACCCGGACGGATCTACGAGCAGTACTTC	CASSVEPGRIYEQYF
medium-sized	NA	TRBV7-8	TRBJ1-2	TGTGCCAGCAGCTTAGGCCCCTTGGCCCCCCGAGGCTACACCTTC	CASSLGPLAPRGYTF
NA	NA	TRBV23-1	TRBJ1-2	TGCGCCAGCAGTCATAAGTATGGCTACACCTTC	CASSHKYGYTF
NA	NA	TRBV28	TRBJ2-5	TGTGCCAGCAGTTTGGGGGAAGAGACCCAGTACTTC	CASSLGEETQYF
NA	TRBD2	TRBV11-1	TRBJ2-1	TGTGCCAGCAGTCTCATGACTAGCGGGGGGAATGAGCAGTTCTTC	CASSLMTSGGNEQFF
NA	TRBD2	TRBV7-6	TRBJ2-5	TGTGCCAGCAGCTTCCCGGGGGGACTAGCGGGGGGCCCTCCGGAGACCCAGTACTTC	CASSFPGGLAGGPPETQYF
NA	NA	TRBV6-6	TRBJ1-6	TGTGCCAGCAGCTCCGGGACCGAGAATTCACCCCTCCACTTT	CASSSGTENSPLHF
NA	NA	TRBV9	TRBJ1-6	TGTGCCAGCAGCGCAGAGCGGGGGTATAATTCACCCCTCCACTTT	CASSAERGYNSPLHF
few	TRBD1	TRBV7-9	TRBJ1-2	TGTGCCAGCAGCCTATCGGACAGGAACGGCTACACCTTC	CASSLSDRNGYTF
few	TRBD1	TRBV13	TRBJ1-1	TGTGCCAGCAGTGGGGGACAGGGGAAAACAATGAACACTGAAGCTTTCTTT	CASSGGQGKTMNTEAFF
NA	NA	TRBV29-1	TRBJ2-1	TGCAGCGTTGATGCCACGGGGGTGGGGTACAATGAGCAGTTCTTC	CSVDATGVGYNEQFF
NA	TRBD1	TRBV18	TRBJ2-1	TGTGCCAGCTCACCACCGACTATCAGGGGGCTCACCTGGGCCAATGAGCAGTTCTTC	CASSPPTIRGLTWANEQFF
NA	NA	TRBV27	TRBJ1-5	TGTGCCAGCAGCAATCTAGATCAGCCCCAGCATTTT	CASSNLDQPQHF
once	TRBD1	TRBV7-2	TRBJ2-7	TGTGCCAGCAGCCTTACGACAGGGATTGACTCCTACGAGCAGTACTTC	CASSLTTGIDSYEQYF
NA	TRBD2	TRBV9	TRBJ2-3	TGTGCCAGCAGCGTTACTAGCGGGGCGGATACGCAGTATTTT	CASSVTSGADTQYF
NA	NA	TRBV27	TRBJ1-2	TGTGCCAGCAGTCCACGCCCAGGGCAGGTTTACTATGGCTACACCTTC	CASSPRPGQVYYGYTF
NA	NA	TRBV4-1	TRBJ2-3	TGCGCCAGCAGCCAAGATGGTATAGCAGATACGCAGTATTTT	CASSQDGIADTQYF
NA	NA	TRBV9	TRBJ2-1	TGTGCCAGCAGCGTAGCTGGGTCCTCCAATGAGCAGTTCTTC	CASSVAGSSNEQFF
NA	TRBD2	TRBV27	TRBJ2-4	TGTGCCAGCAGTTTGAGCGGGGGGATGACCAAAAACATTCAGTACTTC	CASSLSGGMTKNIQYF
NA	NA	TRBV23-1	TRBJ2-1	TGCGCCAGCATTAAGATCCTGGGGCATGAGCAGTTCTTC	CASIKILGHEQFF
NA	TRBD1	TRBV5-1	TRBJ1-2	TGCGCCAGCAGCTTGGTTCCATTCCGGGACAGGCATCCCTTC	CASSLVPFRDRHPF